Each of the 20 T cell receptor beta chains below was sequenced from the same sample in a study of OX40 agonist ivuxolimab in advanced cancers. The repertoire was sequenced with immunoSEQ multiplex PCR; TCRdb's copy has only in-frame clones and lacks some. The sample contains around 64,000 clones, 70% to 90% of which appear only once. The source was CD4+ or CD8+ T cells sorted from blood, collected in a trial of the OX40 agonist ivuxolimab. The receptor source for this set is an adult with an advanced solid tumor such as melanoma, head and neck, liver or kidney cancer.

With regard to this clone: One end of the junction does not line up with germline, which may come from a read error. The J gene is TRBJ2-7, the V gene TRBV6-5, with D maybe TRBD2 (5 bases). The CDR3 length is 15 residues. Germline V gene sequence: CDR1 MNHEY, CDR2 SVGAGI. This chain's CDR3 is CAGSYSVGVSYEQYF. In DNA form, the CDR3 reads TGTGCCGGCAGTTACTCAGTCGGGGTCTCCTACGAGCAGTACTTC.

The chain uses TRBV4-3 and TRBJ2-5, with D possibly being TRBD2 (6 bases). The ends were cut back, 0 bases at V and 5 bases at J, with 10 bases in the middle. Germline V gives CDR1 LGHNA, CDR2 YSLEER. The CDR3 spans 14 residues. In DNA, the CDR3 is TGCGCCAGCAGCCAAGATCGGGCGGGGGAGACCCAGTACTTC. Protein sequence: CASSQDRAGETQYF.

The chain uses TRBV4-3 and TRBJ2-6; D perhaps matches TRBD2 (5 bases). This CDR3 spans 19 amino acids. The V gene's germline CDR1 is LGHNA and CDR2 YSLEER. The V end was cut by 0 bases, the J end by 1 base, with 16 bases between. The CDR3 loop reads CASSQDPGSRGSGANVLTF. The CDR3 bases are TGCGCCAGCAGCCAAGACCCGGGGTCCCGGGGTTCTGGGGCCAACGTCCTGACTTTC.

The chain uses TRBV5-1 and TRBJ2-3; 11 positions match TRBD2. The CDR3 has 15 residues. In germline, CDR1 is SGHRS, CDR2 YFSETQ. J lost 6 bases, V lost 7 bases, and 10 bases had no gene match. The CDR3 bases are TGCGCCAGCCACCTACTAGCGGGAGAGTCGGATACGCAGTATTTT. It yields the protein CASHLLAGESDTQYF.

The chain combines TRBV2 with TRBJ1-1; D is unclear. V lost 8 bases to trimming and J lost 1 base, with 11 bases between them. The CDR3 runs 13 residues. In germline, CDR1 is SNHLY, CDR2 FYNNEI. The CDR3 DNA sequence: TGTGCCAGCGTCTGGACGGAGAACACTGAAGCTTTCTTT. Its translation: CASVWTENTEAFF.

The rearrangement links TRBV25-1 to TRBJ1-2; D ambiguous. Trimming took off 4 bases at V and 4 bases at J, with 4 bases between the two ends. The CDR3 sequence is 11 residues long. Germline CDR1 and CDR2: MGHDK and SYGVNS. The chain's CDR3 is CASSALYGYTF. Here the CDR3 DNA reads TGTGCCAGCAGTGCACTCTATGGCTACACCTTC.

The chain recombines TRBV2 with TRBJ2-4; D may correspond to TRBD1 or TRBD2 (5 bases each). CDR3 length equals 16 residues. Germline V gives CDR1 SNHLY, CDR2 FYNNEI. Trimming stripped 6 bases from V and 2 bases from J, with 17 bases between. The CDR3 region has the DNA TGTGCCAGCAGCGGTGACAGAGGGGCGACCAAAAACATTCAGTACTTC. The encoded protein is CASSGDRGATKNIQYF.

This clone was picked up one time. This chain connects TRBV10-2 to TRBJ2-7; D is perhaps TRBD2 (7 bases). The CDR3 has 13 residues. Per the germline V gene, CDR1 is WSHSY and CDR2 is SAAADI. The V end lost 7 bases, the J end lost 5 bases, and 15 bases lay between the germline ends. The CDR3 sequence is CASTVTGGHEQYF. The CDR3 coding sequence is TGCGCCAGCACCGTCACGGGGGGCCACGAGCAGTACTTC.

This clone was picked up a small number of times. This CDR3 reads CASSEGVERGVTYEQYF. The CDR3, as DNA: TGCGCCAGCAGTGAAGGGGTTGAGCGGGGGGTTACATACGAGCAGTACTTC. The chain is built from TRBV10-1 and TRBJ2-7, with 9 bases matching TRBD2. The CDR3 covers 17 residues. Trimming cost V 3 bases and J 4 bases; bases outside gene matches: 13. Germline V gives CDR1 WNHNN, CDR2 SYGVQD (reference sequence).

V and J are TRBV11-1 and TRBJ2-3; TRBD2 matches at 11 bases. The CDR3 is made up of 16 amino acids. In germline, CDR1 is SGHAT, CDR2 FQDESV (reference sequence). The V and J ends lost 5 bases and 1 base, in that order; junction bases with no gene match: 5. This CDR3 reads CASSPTSGSRTDTQYF. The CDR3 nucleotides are TGTGCCAGCAGCCCCACTAGCGGGAGTCGCACAGATACGCAGTATTTT.

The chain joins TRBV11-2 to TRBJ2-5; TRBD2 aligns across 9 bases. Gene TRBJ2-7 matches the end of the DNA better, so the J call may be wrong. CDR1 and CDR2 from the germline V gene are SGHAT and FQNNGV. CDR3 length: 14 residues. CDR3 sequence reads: CASSISGSSYEQYF. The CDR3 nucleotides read TGTGCCAGCAGCATTAGCGGGAGCAGCTACGAGCAGTACTTC.

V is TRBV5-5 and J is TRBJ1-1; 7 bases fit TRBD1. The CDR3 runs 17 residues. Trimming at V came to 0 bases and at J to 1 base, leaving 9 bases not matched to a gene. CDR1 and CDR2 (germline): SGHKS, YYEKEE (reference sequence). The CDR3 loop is CASSLGQGVGKNTEAFF. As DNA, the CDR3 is TGTGCCAGCAGCTTGGGACAGGGTGTGGGGAAGAACACTGAAGCTTTCTTT.

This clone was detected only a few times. The CDR3 bases are TGTGCCAGCAGTGAATACGTTGGTTCCACTGAAGCTTTCTTT. This encodes CASSEYVGSTEAFF. This chain links TRBV6-1 with TRBJ1-1; no definite D call. The V and J ends lost 2 bases and 4 bases respectively, with 11 bases between them. Germline values: CDR1 MNHNS, CDR2 SASEGT. The CDR3 is 14 amino acids.

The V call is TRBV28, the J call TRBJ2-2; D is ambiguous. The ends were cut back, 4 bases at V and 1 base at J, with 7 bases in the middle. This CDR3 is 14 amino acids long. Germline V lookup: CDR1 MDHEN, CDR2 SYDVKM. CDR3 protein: CASSSRLNTGELFF. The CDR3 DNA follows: TGTGCCAGCAGTTCTCGTTTGAACACCGGGGAGCTGTTTTTT.

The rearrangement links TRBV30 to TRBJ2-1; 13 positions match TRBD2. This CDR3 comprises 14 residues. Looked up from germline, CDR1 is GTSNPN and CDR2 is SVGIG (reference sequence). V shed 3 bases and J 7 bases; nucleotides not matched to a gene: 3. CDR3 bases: TGTGCCTGGAGGGGACTAGCGGGATTGAATGAGCAGTTCTTC. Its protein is CAWRGLAGLNEQFF.

CDR3 sequence (DNA): TGTGCCAGTAGTATAGAAGGGGCTGAAAAACTGTTTTTT. It codes for CASSIEGAEKLFF. The J gene is TRBJ1-4, the V gene TRBV19; perhaps TRBD1 as D (5 bases). V lost 0 bases and J 7 bases, leaving 6 bases between the germline ends. CDR3 length equals 13 residues. Germline V CDR1 and CDR2: LNHDA, SQIVND (reference sequence).

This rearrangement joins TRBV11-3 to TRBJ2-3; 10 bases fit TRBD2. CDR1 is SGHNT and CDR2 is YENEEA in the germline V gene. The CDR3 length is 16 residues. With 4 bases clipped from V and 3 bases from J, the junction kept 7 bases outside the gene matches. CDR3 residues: CASSSVAGGGTDTQYF. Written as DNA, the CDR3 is TGTGCCAGCAGCTCCGTAGCGGGAGGAGGGACAGATACGCAGTATTTT.

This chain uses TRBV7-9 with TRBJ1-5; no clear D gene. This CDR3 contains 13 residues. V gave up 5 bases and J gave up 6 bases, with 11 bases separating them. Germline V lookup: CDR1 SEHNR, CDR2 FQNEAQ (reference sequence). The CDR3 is CASSQTEVQPQHF. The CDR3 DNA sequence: TGTGCCAGCAGCCAGACGGAGGTTCAGCCCCAGCATTTT.

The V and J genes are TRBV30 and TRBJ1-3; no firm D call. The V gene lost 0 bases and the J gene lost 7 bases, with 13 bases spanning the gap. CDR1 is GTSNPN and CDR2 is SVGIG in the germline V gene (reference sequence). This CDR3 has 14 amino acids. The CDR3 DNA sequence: TGTGCCTGGAGTGTAATGTCAATCCGGAACACCATATATTTT. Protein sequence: CAWSVMSIRNTIYF.

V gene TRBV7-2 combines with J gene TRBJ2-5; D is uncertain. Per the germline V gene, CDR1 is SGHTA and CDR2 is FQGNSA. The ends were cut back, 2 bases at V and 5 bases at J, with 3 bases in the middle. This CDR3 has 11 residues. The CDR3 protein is CASSLFETQYF. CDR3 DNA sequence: TGTGCCAGCAGCTTATTTGAGACCCAGTACTTC.